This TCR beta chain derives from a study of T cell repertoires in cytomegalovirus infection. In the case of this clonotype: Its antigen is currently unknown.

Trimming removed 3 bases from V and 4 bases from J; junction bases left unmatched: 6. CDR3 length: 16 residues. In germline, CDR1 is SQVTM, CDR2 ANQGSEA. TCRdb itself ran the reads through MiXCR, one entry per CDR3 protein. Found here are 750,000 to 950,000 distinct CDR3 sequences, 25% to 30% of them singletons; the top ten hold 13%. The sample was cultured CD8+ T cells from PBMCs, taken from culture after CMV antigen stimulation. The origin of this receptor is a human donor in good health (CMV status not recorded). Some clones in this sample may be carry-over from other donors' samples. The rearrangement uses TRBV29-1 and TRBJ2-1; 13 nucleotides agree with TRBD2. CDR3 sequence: CSVEGTSGTSYNEQFF. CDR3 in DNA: TGCAGCGTTGAGGGGACTAGCGGGACCTCTTACAATGAGCAGTTCTTC.